One T cell receptor beta chain is described in this entry. What this receptor recognizes is not known. The sample holds no much larger clone one base away, and base qualities are not on file. The germline V gene supplies CDR1 MDHEN and CDR2 SYDVKM. V and J are truncated by 2 bases and 4 bases respectively, leaving an intervening sequence of 8 bases. Taken from cysteine to phenylalanine, the CDR3 has 14 residues. Of all the DNA, just the CDR3 is kept, 42 bases in frame from base 1. The sample comes from a study of shared clonotypes between healthy human individuals (TCRdb year 2020). With regard to the full study: Three men and two women, aged 18 to 49 years, made up the cohort. For each donor, CD4 naive and CD4 memory were each given three plates, CD8 naive was given two plates, and CD8 memory was given one plate. Each donor's leukapheresis produced roughly between about 0.9 and 9.5 billion PBMCs. Different laboratories and diverse techniques were used to prepare libraries and sequence TCR repertoires, to increase sequencing depth and limit assay-specific biases. To estimate repertoire size and how much clonotypes are shared between individuals, the study performed deep sequencing of blood TCR repertoires from 4 to 6 healthy adults.

Using the deep immunoSEQ assay, multiplex PCR amplified TCR CDR3 regions from genomic DNA. Extracted genomic DNA from each cell subset was distributed evenly across all wells of several immunoSEQ 96-well plates, and each plate was treated as a replicate. For sorted subsets, each replicate PCR was loaded with 200 ng genomic DNA, equivalent to some 31,000 T cell genomes. Purified libraries were measured with a Qubit 3.0 fluorometer, size-checked on a Bioanalyzer 2100, and measured again with the KAPA Library Quantification kit. A separate single-read 150-cycle Illumina NextSeq 550 flow cell was used to sequence each immunoSEQ 96-well plate. For the original study's pipeline: Because the immunoSEQ output included only junctional sequences and no quality scores, the filtering could not be the same as the filtering used for full-length reads. To assign V/J genes and CDR3, sequences were annotated using PyIR, a Python wrapper for IgBLAST v1.9, with IMGT germline references. Reads were removed for weak V/J assignments (E-value above 1e-6), missing CDR3, stop codons, out-of-frame junctions, or ambiguous translated residues. V3J clonotypes were defined as sequences sharing an identical inferred V gene, J gene, and CDR3 amino acid sequence. Percentage overlap between repertoires was computed as shared unique clonotypes divided by the size of the smaller repertoire. Repertoire richness was assessed with RTK rarefaction, the Chao1 estimator, and Recon v2.1 estimates of unobserved clonotypes. Generation probabilities were computed with OLGA for all TCRbeta clonotypes obtained by the gDNA method from several donors. This immuneACCESS table, as held by TCRdb, lists in-frame sequences with V and J called but not all clones. Of the missing ones, under half trace to an unresolved V gene in checked studies; the others have no known cause. D and trimming were read from the DNA, whereas the V and J calls and clone size are those reported in that table. The sample includes some 2.1 million clones, with about 95% observed a single time. The leading ten clones occupy 1% to 1.3% of the sample.

Here is what the overall study found, with its caveats: About 5% of naive CD4, 3.5% of naive CD8, approximately 2.2% of memory CD4, and about 0.4% of memory CD8 clonotypes were shared across a few donors. Clonotypes shared by all four sorted-subset donors showed higher generation probabilities than non-shared clonotypes. Incomplete sequencing was indicated by rarefaction of sorted-subset datasets, despite the large sequencing depth. Based on pairwise subsampling, the degree of clonotype sharing among donors was expected to be affected by sequencing depth. Because the study included a small number of donors, the genetic and exposure-history diversity represented was limited. Sampling was restricted to blood, and TCR repertoires in tissue are likely to differ from TCR repertoires in blood. Naive subsets generally had larger estimated clonotype richness than memory subsets did.

CD8 naive samples were CD45RO-negative cells positively selected for CCR7, giving a CD45RA+CCR7+ population that excluded TemRA cells. The donors were healthy, HIV-negative adults who had no recently reported acute infections or vaccinations. All donors were Caucasian adults living in Nashville, Tennessee, USA. Blood was obtained by leukapheresis, after which PBMCs were separated by Ficoll-Histopaque density gradient centrifugation and cryopreserved in liquid nitrogen vapor phase. Purity and quantity of every magnetically sorted T cell population were checked by analytical flow cytometry. Each sorted fraction had its genomic DNA isolated and then quantified by UV absorbance on a Nanodrop 2000c.

Recombination linked TRBV28 to TRBJ2-2; TRBD1 is perhaps the D gene, given 5 matching bases. The clonotype originates from a man younger than 30 in good health. Sequencing used naive CD8+ T cells sorted from blood. The cell subset or site label, as the study defines it: CD45RA+CCR7+. The nucleotide sequence is given as TGTGCCAGCAGTTTAATAGGGGCCACCGGGGAGCTGTTTTTT. The encoded protein is CASSLIGATGELFF.